The sequence of this TCR beta chain was determined in a study of blood T cell repertoires in COVID-19. Study summary: Both acute and convalescent COVID-19 samples were obtained from the United States, Italy and Spain. PBMCs, B-cell-depleted T cells, or T cells were the source of the cDNA or gDNA that made up the material.

Unmatched junction bases numbered 12, after V lost 6 bases and J lost 6 bases. CDR1 and CDR2 (germline): MNHEY, SVGEGT. CDR3 size: 16 residues. Clones were read by immunoSEQ multiplex PCR, and TCRdb kept only the in-frame ones, dropping some. The repertoire holds roughly 250,000 clones, with about 91% as singletons. All enrollees were roughly 18 to 89 years old and from 25 or so US areas. Participants had their cohort set by participant-reported clinical history. Sample: PBMCs or T cells enriched from blood (not recorded which). The sequence derives from a woman aged 40-49 years with acute COVID-19. The chain is built from TRBV6-2 or TRBV6-3 and TRBJ2-2; TRBD2 matches at 8 bases. The CDR3 region has the DNA TGTGCCAGCAGCCCCCGGGGAGCGGGAGTGGCCGGGGAGCTGTTTTTT. Translated, it gives CASSPRGAGVAGELFF.